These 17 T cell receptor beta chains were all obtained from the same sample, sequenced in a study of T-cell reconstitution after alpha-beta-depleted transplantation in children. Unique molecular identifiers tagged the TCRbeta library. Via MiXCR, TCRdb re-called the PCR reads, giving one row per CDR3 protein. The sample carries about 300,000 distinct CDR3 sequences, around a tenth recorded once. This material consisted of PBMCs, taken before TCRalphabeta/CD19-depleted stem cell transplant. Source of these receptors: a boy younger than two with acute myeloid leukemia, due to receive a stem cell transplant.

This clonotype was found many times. The CDR3 nucleotides read TGTGCCAGCAGCACGACCCGGACAGGGGGCTTTAATGAGCAGTTCTTC. It translates to CASSTTRTGGFNEQFF. The chain has TRBV28 and TRBJ2-1; 11 nucleotides agree with TRBD1. Germline V gene sequence: CDR1 MDHEN, CDR2 SYDVKM. With V trimmed by 6 bases and J by 7 bases, 11 bases remained unmatched. The CDR3 is 16 amino acids.

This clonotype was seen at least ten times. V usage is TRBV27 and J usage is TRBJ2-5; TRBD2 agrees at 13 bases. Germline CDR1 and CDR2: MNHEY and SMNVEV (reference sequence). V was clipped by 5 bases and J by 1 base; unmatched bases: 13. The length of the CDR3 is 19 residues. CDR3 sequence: CASSLLGLAGRTPQETQYF. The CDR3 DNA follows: TGTGCCAGCAGTCTCCTGGGACTAGCGGGACGCACACCCCAAGAGACCCAGTACTTC.

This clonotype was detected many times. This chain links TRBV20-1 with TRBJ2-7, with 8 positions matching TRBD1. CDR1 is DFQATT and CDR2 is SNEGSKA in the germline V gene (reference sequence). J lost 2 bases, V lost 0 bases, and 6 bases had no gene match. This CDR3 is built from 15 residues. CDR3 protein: CSARDMGTGAYEQYF. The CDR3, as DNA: TGCAGTGCTAGAGATATGGGGACAGGAGCCTACGAGCAGTACTTC.

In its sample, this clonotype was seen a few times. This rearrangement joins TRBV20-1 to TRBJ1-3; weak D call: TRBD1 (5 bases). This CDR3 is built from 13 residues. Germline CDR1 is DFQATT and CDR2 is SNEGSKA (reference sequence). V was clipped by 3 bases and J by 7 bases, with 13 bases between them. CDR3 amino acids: CSARPQGRNTIYF. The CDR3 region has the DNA TGCAGTGCTAGGCCCCAGGGAAGGAACACCATATATTTT.

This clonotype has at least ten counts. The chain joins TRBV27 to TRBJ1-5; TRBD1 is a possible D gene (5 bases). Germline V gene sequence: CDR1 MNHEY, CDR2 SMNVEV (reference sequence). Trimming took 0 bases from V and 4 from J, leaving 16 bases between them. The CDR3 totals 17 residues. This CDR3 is CASSLSSGRGANQPQHF. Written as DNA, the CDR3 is TGTGCCAGCAGTTTATCCTCGGGACGTGGGGCTAATCAGCCCCAGCATTTT.

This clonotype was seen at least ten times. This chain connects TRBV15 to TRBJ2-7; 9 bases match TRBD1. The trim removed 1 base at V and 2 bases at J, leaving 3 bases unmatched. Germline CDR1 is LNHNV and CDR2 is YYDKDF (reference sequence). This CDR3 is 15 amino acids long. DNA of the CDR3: TGTGCCACCAGCAGAGGGAGGGACAGGGCCTACGAGCAGTACTTC. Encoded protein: CATSRGRDRAYEQYF. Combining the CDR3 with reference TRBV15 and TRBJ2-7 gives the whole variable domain DAMVIQNPRYQVTQFGKPVTLSCSQTLNHNVMYWYQQKSSQAPKLLFHYYDKDFNNEADTPDNFQSRRPNTSFCFLDIRSPGLGDTAMYLCATSRGRDRAYEQYFGPGTRLTVT.

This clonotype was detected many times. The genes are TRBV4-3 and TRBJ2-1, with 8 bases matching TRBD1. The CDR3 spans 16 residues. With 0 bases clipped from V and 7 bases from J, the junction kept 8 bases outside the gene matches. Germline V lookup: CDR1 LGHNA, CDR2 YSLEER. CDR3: CASSQDITGGRNEQFF. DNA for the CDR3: TGCGCCAGCAGCCAAGATATAACAGGGGGAAGGAATGAGCAGTTCTTC.

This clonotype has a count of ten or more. CDR3 region: CAISIAGTSGANVLTF. DNA of the CDR3: TGTGCCATCAGTATAGCAGGGACGTCTGGGGCCAACGTCCTGACTTTC. This chain joins TRBV10-3 and TRBJ2-6, with D perhaps given as TRBD1 or TRBD2 (5 bases each). The germline V and J ends were trimmed by 5 bases and 1 base, with 12 bases remaining between them. From germline, CDR1 is ENHRY and CDR2 SYGVKD. There are 16 residues in the CDR3.

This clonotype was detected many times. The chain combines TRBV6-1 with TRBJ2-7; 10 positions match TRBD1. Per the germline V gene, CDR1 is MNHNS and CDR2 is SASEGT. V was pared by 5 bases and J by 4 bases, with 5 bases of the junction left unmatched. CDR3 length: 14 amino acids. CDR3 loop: CASSRDRGYYEQYF. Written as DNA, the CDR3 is TGTGCCAGCAGTCGGGACAGGGGTTATTACGAGCAGTACTTC.

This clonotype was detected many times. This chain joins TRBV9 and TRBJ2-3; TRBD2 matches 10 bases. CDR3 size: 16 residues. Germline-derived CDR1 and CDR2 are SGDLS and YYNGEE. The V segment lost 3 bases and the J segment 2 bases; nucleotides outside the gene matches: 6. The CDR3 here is CASSGSSGGATDTQYF. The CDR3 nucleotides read TGTGCCAGCAGCGGATCTAGCGGGGGAGCCACAGATACGCAGTATTTT.

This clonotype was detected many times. The CDR3 region is CASSSQIETQYF. The CDR3 region has the DNA TGTGCCAGCAGCTCCCAGATTGAGACCCAGTACTTC. The chain employs TRBV7-2 and TRBJ2-5; no clear D gene. The V and J ends lost 4 bases and 5 bases respectively, with 8 bases between them. There are 12 residues in the CDR3. Germline CDR1 reads SGHTA; CDR2 reads FQGNSA.

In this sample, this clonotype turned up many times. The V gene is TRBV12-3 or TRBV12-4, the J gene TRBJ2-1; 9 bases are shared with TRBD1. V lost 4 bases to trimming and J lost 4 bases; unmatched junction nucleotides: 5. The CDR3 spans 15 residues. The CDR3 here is CASSSRQGGYNEQFF. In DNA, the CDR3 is TGTGCCAGCAGTTCCCGACAGGGGGGATACAATGAGCAGTTCTTC.

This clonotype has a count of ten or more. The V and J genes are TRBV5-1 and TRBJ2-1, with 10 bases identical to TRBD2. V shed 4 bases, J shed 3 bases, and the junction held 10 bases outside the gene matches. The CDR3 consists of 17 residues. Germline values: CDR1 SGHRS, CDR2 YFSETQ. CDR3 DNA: TGCGCCAGCAGCGGCGGCCAGCGGGGGGGCCGCTACAATGAGCAGTTCTTC. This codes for CASSGGQRGGRYNEQFF.

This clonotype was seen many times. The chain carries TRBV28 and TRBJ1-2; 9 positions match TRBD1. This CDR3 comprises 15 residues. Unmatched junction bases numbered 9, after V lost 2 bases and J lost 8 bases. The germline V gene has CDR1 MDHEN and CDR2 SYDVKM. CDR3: CASSLSTGTGSGYTF. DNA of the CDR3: TGTGCCAGCAGTTTAAGTACCGGGACAGGGAGCGGCTACACCTTC.

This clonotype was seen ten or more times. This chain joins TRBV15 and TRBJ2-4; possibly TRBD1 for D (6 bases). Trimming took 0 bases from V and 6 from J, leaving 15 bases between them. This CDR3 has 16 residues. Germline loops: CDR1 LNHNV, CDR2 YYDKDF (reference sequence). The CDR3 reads CATSRDRGIGGNIQYF. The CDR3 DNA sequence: TGTGCCACCAGCAGAGACAGGGGAATAGGAGGAAACATTCAGTACTTC.

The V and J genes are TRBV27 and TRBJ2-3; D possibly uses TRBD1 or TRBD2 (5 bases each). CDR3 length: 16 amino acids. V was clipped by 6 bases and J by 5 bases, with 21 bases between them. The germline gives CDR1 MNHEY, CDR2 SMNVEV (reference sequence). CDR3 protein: CASSPWDPRGGDTQYF. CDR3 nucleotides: TGTGCCAGCAGCCCATGGGACCCCCGCGGTGGAGATACGCAGTATTTT.

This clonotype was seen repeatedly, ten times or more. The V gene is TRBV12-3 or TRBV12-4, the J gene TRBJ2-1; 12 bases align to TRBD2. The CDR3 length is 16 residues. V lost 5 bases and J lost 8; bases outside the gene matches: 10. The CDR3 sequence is CASSARTSGKGDEQFF. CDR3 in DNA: TGTGCCAGCAGTGCCCGGACTAGCGGGAAAGGCGATGAGCAGTTCTTC.